This passage covers 27 T cell receptor beta chains from one sample sequenced in a study of response to subunit inactivated influenza vaccine. TCRdb fed the RT-PCR reads into MiXCR, producing one record per CDR3 protein. The sample has hundreds of thousands of distinct CDR3 sequences; 25% are singletons. The material sequenced was CD4+ T cells sorted from PBMCs, taken more than 4 days after vaccination. The source of these receptors is a man aged 50-59 years who received an inactivated influenza vaccine.

The J gene is TRBJ2-2, the V gene TRBV7-2, with 9 positions matching TRBD2. CDR1 is SGHTA and CDR2 is FQGNSA in the germline V gene. The CDR3 covers 15 residues. With 7 bases clipped from V and 0 bases from J, the junction kept 3 bases outside the gene matches. CDR3: CASTASGANTGELFF. The CDR3 DNA sequence: TGTGCCAGCACCGCTAGCGGGGCGAACACCGGGGAGCTGTTTTTT.

This clonotype was detected only a few times. This sequence joins TRBV18 and TRBJ2-5; D unresolved. Germline V CDR1 and CDR2: KGHSH, LQKENI. CDR3 size: 15 residues. V was cut by 3 bases and J by 1 base, with 12 bases left in between. The CDR3 DNA sequence: TGTGCCAGCTCACCTTATCGGGCAGCCCAAGAGACCCAGTACTTC. This gives the protein CASSPYRAAQETQYF.

The rearrangement joins TRBV6-5 to TRBJ2-5; no reliable D call. V lost 6 bases and J lost 3, with 5 bases in between. Germline CDR1 is MNHEY and CDR2 is SVGAGI. The CDR3 runs to 11 residues. CDR3 region: CASRIKETQYF. The CDR3 bases are TGTGCCAGCAGGATCAAAGAGACCCAGTACTTC.

The sample holds a few counts of this clonotype. V gene TRBV11-2 combines with J gene TRBJ2-1, with D perhaps matching TRBD2 (5 bases). The CDR3 has 13 amino acids. CDR1 is SGHAT and CDR2 is FQNNGV in the germline V gene. Trimming stripped 7 bases from V and 10 bases from J, with 17 bases between. Written as DNA, the CDR3 is TGTGCCAGCACCCTACGCGGGCTCCACGAGCAGTTCTTC. Translation: CASTLRGLHEQFF.

The genes are TRBV7-9 and TRBJ2-4; no clear D. Germline V gene sequence: CDR1 SEHNR, CDR2 FQNEAQ (reference sequence). CDR3 size: 16 residues. V was pared by 5 bases and J by 7 bases, with 21 bases between. CDR3 nucleotide sequence: TGTGCCAGCAGCCCCCTGGGCACGCGTCCTGGGAACATTCAGTACTTC. Protein: CASSPLGTRPGNIQYF.

J is TRBJ2-1 and V is TRBV25-1, with unresolved D. V lost 0 bases, J lost 5 bases, and 17 bases lay in between. Germline CDR1 reads MGHDK; CDR2 reads SYGVNS. CDR3 length: 17 residues. The CDR3 sequence is CASSEYVTTLTHNEQFF. Written as DNA, the CDR3 is TGTGCCAGCAGTGAATACGTTACCACTCTTACTCACAATGAGCAGTTCTTC.

This sequence joins TRBV28 and TRBJ2-3; perhaps D is TRBD1 or TRBD2 (6 bases each). This CDR3 comprises 15 residues. From germline, CDR1 is MDHEN and CDR2 SYDVKM. V was shortened by 3 bases and J by 4 bases, with 14 bases between the two germline ends. This chain's CDR3 is CASSLPRGRSDTQYF. In DNA form, the CDR3 reads TGTGCCAGCAGTTTGCCCCGGGGGCGGTCAGATACGCAGTATTTT.

This clonotype has more than one count but fewer than ten. The chain links TRBV12-3 or TRBV12-4 to TRBJ2-4; no firm D call. With 3 bases removed from V and 1 base from J, the gap between germline ends came to 7 bases. The CDR3 covers 14 residues. CDR3 sequence: CASSFFGAKNIQYF. CDR3 nucleotide sequence: TGTGCCAGCAGTTTTTTCGGGGCCAAAAACATTCAGTACTTC.

This clonotype turned up a few times. The V and J genes are TRBV5-1 and TRBJ2-3, with 8 bases aligning to TRBD2. Germline CDR1 SGHRS, CDR2 YFSETQ. The J segment lost 0 bases and the V segment lost 0 bases, leaving 3 bases of the junction unmatched. CDR3 length: 16 residues. The CDR3: CASSLAGGASTDTQYF. CDR3 coding DNA: TGCGCCAGCAGCTTGGCCGGGGGGGCTAGCACAGATACGCAGTATTTT.

Only a few counts were recorded for this clonotype. The chain uses TRBV6-2 or TRBV6-3 and TRBJ2-3; 10 bases align to TRBD2. V gave up 2 bases and J gave up 2 bases; unmatched junction bases: 10. The CDR3 extends over 18 amino acids. Germline V gene data show CDR1 as MNHEY and CDR2 as SVGEGT. The CDR3 DNA is TGTGCCAGCAGTTACCGGCTGACTAGCGGGCTTCACACAGATACGCAGTATTTT. It specifies CASSYRLTSGLHTDTQYF.

This clonotype showed up just a few times. The chain combines TRBV5-6 with TRBJ2-6, with unresolved D. The length of the CDR3 is 16 residues. Trimming took off 3 bases at V and 2 bases at J, with 12 bases between the two ends. Germline V gene data show CDR1 as SGHDT and CDR2 as YYEEEE. CDR3 residues: CASSSARAPGANVLTF. The CDR3 nucleotides read TGTGCCAGCAGCTCCGCCCGAGCGCCTGGGGCCAACGTCCTGACTTTC.

This clonotype was counted at least ten times. The gene calls are TRBV20-1 and TRBJ2-5; maybe TRBD2 (6 bases). V gave up 3 bases and J gave up 7 bases, with 21 bases separating them. Per the germline V gene, CDR1 is DFQATT and CDR2 is SNEGSKA (reference sequence). CDR3 length: 15 amino acids. The CDR3 DNA follows: TGCAGTGCTAGTGGTGGTAGCGGCCTCCGGGGGACCCAGTACTTC. Encoded protein: CSASGGSGLRGTQYF.

This clonotype occurred a few times. The chain employs TRBV10-3 and TRBJ2-1, with 11 bases that match TRBD2. Germline V CDR1 and CDR2: ENHRY, SYGVKD. V trimming: 8 bases; J trimming: 0 bases; junction bases outside the gene matches: 6. This CDR3 has 16 amino acids. For the CDR3, the DNA is TGTGCCATCGGTCAGACTAGCGGGAACTCCTACAATGAGCAGTTCTTC. Translating it yields CAIGQTSGNSYNEQFF.

The V call is TRBV6-2 or TRBV6-3, the J call TRBJ2-7; D possibly corresponds to TRBD2 (5 bases). The CDR3 is 15 amino acids. Germline V gene lookup returns CDR1 MNHEY and CDR2 SVGEGT. V was cut by 7 bases and J by 1 base, with 17 bases left in between. The CDR3 sequence: CASKSSGGRSYEQYF. In DNA form, the CDR3 reads TGTGCCAGCAAATCAAGCGGAGGAAGGTCCTACGAGCAGTACTTC.

V is TRBV20-1 and J is TRBJ1-5, with TRBD1 identical over 8 bases. CDR1 is DFQATT and CDR2 is SNEGSKA in the germline V gene (reference sequence). The CDR3 contains 15 residues. The V gene end was trimmed by 4 bases and the J gene end by 0 bases; junction bases not matched to a gene: 5. The CDR3 protein is CSAIRGQVSNQPQHF. DNA for the CDR3: TGCAGTGCTATACGGGGACAGGTTAGCAATCAGCCCCAGCATTTT.

This clonotype has more than one count but fewer than ten. CDR3: CASSLAIRASATETQYF. DNA for the CDR3: TGCGCCAGCAGCTTGGCGATAAGGGCCTCAGCGACGGAGACCCAGTACTTC. V and J are TRBV5-1 and TRBJ2-5; D remains unclear. The V gene lost 0 bases and the J gene lost 5 bases, with 20 bases spanning the gap. CDR1 and CDR2 from the germline V gene are SGHRS and YFSETQ. CDR3 size: 17 residues. Together with reference TRBV5-1 and TRBJ2-5, the CDR3 gives the full variable domain: KAGVTQTPRYLIKTRGQQVTLSCSPISGHRSVSWYQQTPGQGLQFLFEYFSETQRNKGNFPGRFSGRQFSNSRSEMNVSTLELGDSALYLCASSLAIRASATETQYFGPGTRLLVL.

This sequence joins TRBV12-3 or TRBV12-4 and TRBJ2-5, with 12 bases matching TRBD1. The CDR3 contains 15 residues. V gave up 6 bases and J gave up 5 bases; unmatched junction bases: 7. The CDR3 nucleotides are TGTGCCAGCAGGGCGGGACAGGGGGCAGGGGAGACCCAGTACTTC. Residues: CASRAGQGAGETQYF.

V and J are TRBV29-1 and TRBJ1-5; the D is unclear. The CDR3 has 13 amino acids. Germline V CDR1 and CDR2: SQVTM, ANQGSEA. Trimming removed 4 bases at V and 6 bases at J, with 13 bases between. In DNA, the CDR3 is TGCAGCGTTGCGGACGCATCAGGTCAGCCCCAGCATTTT. Translating gives CSVADASGQPQHF.

The table lists this clonotype with a few counts. The CDR3 here is CASSAPGWNSPLHF. The CDR3 bases are TGTGCCAGCAGCGCACCGGGGTGGAATTCACCCCTCCACTTT. The J gene is TRBJ1-6, the V gene TRBV7-9; D not certain. This CDR3 is 14 amino acids long. Germline V CDR1 and CDR2: SEHNR, FQNEAQ (reference sequence). The V end lost 5 bases, the J end lost 7 bases, and 12 bases lay between the germline ends.

This clonotype was observed at least ten times. J is TRBJ1-2 and V is TRBV5-1; 10 bases fit TRBD1. This CDR3 has 15 residues. The germline V gene encodes CDR1 SGHRS and CDR2 YFSETQ. Losses at the gene ends were 4 bases for V and 1 base for J; bases not matched to a gene: 4. The CDR3 sequence: CASSPGQGLNYGYTF. The DNA of the CDR3 is TGCGCCAGCAGCCCGGGACAGGGGCTTAACTATGGCTACACCTTC.

The chain combines TRBV9 with TRBJ1-1; the D gene is possibly TRBD1 (5 bases). This CDR3 has 17 amino acids. The ends were cut back, 2 bases at V and 10 bases at J, with 27 bases in the middle. Germline lookup yields CDR1 SGDLS and CDR2 YYNGEE. For the CDR3, the DNA is TGTGCCAGCAGCGTCGGGGGTGGGGAAAGGGCCGCTTACGGAGCTTTCTTT. It specifies CASSVGGGERAAYGAFF.

The rearrangement joins TRBV7-3 to TRBJ2-5, with 9 nucleotides matching TRBD2. The CDR3 spans 16 residues. The ends lost 2 bases at V and 4 bases at J; junction bases unmatched: 8. The germline V gene encodes CDR1 SGHTA and CDR2 FQGTGA. The CDR3 reads CASSLRGGLAIETQYF. The CDR3 bases are TGTGCCAGCAGCTTACGCGGTGGACTAGCGATAGAGACCCAGTACTTC.

This clonotype appeared many times. The CDR3 spells CASSLVLGLAGGSSYNEQFF. CDR3 in DNA: TGCGCCAGCAGCTTGGTCCTAGGACTAGCGGGGGGTAGCTCCTACAATGAGCAGTTCTTC. J is TRBJ2-1 and V is TRBV5-1; 14 nucleotides match TRBD2. Germline V CDR1 and CDR2: SGHRS, YFSETQ. The CDR3 has 20 amino acids. V shed 0 bases and J 0 bases; nucleotides not matched to a gene: 8.

This rearrangement joins TRBV5-1 to TRBJ2-1; D is ambiguous. Deletions cut 4 bases from V and 10 bases from J, with 9 bases between. CDR3 size: 11 residues. From germline, CDR1 is SGHRS and CDR2 YFSETQ. In DNA, the CDR3 is TGCGCCAGCAGCGGTAACTTGGAGCAGTTCTTC. It is translated as CASSGNLEQFF.

The genes are TRBV10-3 and TRBJ1-3; D is uncertain. Germline-derived CDR1 and CDR2 are ENHRY and SYGVKD. V gave up 3 bases and J gave up 2 bases, with 14 bases separating them. The CDR3 runs to 16 residues. The CDR3 nucleotides are TGTGCCATCAGTGATTCGTCCAAAGGAGCTGGAAACACCATATATTTT. Translation gives CAISDSSKGAGNTIYF.

V and J are TRBV12-3 or TRBV12-4 and TRBJ2-3; 8 bases match TRBD2. This CDR3 has 16 amino acids. With 5 bases clipped from V and 0 bases from J, the junction kept 7 bases outside the gene matches. This CDR3 reads CASSILLAGSTDTQYF. The CDR3 DNA sequence: TGTGCCAGCAGTATCCTTTTAGCGGGGAGCACAGATACGCAGTATTTT.

This clonotype was observed a few times. This chain connects TRBV20-1 to TRBJ2-1, with D possibly being TRBD2 (5 bases). Germline CDR1 reads DFQATT; CDR2 reads SNEGSKA (reference sequence). V was trimmed by 1 base and J by 7 bases, leaving 8 bases between them. CDR3 length equals 12 residues. The CDR3 sequence: CSARGGQNEQFF. The CDR3 DNA reads TGCAGTGCTAGAGGAGGGCAGAATGAGCAGTTCTTC.